The TCR beta chain under discussion was sequenced for a study of early T cells in non-severe SARS-CoV-2 infection. Study details: Investigators sequenced bulk RNA drawn from unsorted whole blood, and chains remained unpaired. Study-level points and caveats: Using VDJdb, the matching emphasized anti-spike CD8 responses while missing private and CD4 specificities.

Unique molecular identifiers were added to individual cDNA molecules. TCRdb used MiXCR to reprocess the 5' RACE reads, holding one entry per CDR3 protein. The profile shows 55,000 to 65,000 distinct CDR3 sequences, 12% of them singletons. Germline V CDR1 and CDR2: DFQATT, SNEGSKA (reference sequence). Trimming shortened V by 5 bases and J by 4 bases, and 8 bases separated the two germline ends. CDR3 size: 12 residues. This clonotype was recorded a few times. Antigen: not known. The TCR originated in an adult who was a healthcare worker with PCR-confirmed SARS-CoV-2 infection or an uninfected control (not recorded which). The V and J genes are TRBV20-1 and TRBJ1-4; D call uncertain. Material: whole blood. CDR3 sequence: CSAVNHNEKLFF. DNA for the CDR3: TGCAGTGCTGTGAATCATAATGAAAAACTGTTTTTT.